Sequencing of this T cell receptor beta chain was carried out in a study of blood T cell repertoires in COVID-19. At the level of the study: Whether acute or convalescent, the COVID-19 samples came from the United States, Italy and Spain.

The CDR3 runs 16 residues. Per the germline V gene, CDR1 is SGHAT and CDR2 is FQNNGV. V was clipped by 4 bases and J by 0 bases, with 12 bases between them. Libraries were prepared by immunoSEQ multiplex PCR; TCRdb keeps only in-frame clonotypes and omits some of them. The sample has around 300,000 clones; 87% are singletons. This sequence originates from a man between 18 and 35 years old with active or convalescent COVID-19. This chain links TRBV11-2 with TRBJ1-4; D call uncertain. The sequenced material came from peripheral blood. The CDR3 DNA sequence: TGTGCCAGCAGCTCTGTCGAAGCACCAACTAATGAAAAACTGTTTTTT. This encodes CASSSVEAPTNEKLFF.